This T cell receptor beta chain was retrieved from a study of regulatory T cells in long-lasting Graves disease. Overall study: Over 5 years of antithyroid drugs with positive TSH receptor antibodies was taken to mean persistent Graves' disease. Study observations and caveats: Favoring TRBV28, TRBJ1-2 and TRBJ2-5 was a feature seen in persistent disease. Persistent Graves' patients possessed reduced TCR diversity relative to recently diagnosed ones.

Sample time point: persistent/refractory GD, antithyroid drugs over 5 years with positive TRAb. PBMC RNA served as the TCR library source. An endocrinology department in Xi'an, China, recruited the patients. Losses at the gene ends were 4 bases for V and 4 bases for J; bases not matched to a gene: 4. The CDR3 length is 14 residues. Germline lookup yields CDR1 MNHGY and CDR2 SVAAGI. This clonotype came up many times. The antigen is not known. Construction of TCR beta libraries relied on iRepertoire HTBI primers and on Arm-PCR targeting CDR3 regions. From the multiplex PCR reads, TCRdb called clonotypes with MiXCR, one entry per CDR3 protein. The sample holds some 450,000 distinct CDR3 sequences, 20% to 25% seen once.

This TCR was recovered from a female donor with Graves disease. The V and J genes are TRBV6-9 and TRBJ2-7; 10 bases line up with TRBD2. Material: peripheral blood mononuclear cells (PBMCs), obtained when the disease was refractory, from a patient treated with antithyroid drugs. The CDR3 bases are TGTGCCAGCAGTTTTGGACTAGCGGAGTACGAGCAGTACTTC. Its protein is CASSFGLAEYEQYF.